The T cell receptor beta chain described here comes from a study of blood T cell repertoires in COVID-19. Overall study: COVID-19 samples collected from the United States, Italy and Spain covered acute and convalescent phases. From T cells, B-cell-depleted T cells, or PBMCs came the material, which was cDNA or gDNA.

Only a few counts were recorded for this clone. Source study methods: How many nucleated cells were present was estimated from reference gene primer amplification. Generated by immunoSEQ multiplex PCR, the TCRdb table keeps only in-frame clones and is missing some. The V and J calls and clone size were taken over from that table, and D and trimming were inferred from the DNA. The data contain 95,000 to 150,000 clones, 88% of them singletons. CDR1 is SNHLY, CDR2 FYNNEI, per germline. V gave up 6 bases and J gave up 7 bases, with 25 bases separating them. The CDR3 has 16 amino acids. The V and J genes are TRBV2 and TRBJ2-7, with D maybe TRBD1 (7 bases). This clonotype originated in a man between 45 and 60 years old with acute or convalescent COVID-19. Sequences were obtained from peripheral blood. The CDR3: CASRNQGGLPDWEQYF. In DNA form, the CDR3 reads TGTGCCAGCAGAAACCAGGGGGGACTGCCCGACTGGGAGCAGTACTTC.